The following is a T cell receptor (beta chain) sequence with its context. The junction differs from germline at one of its ends, possibly a read error. The data were obtained in a study of blood T cell repertoires in COVID-19. Authors' data handling: Nucleated cell counts were estimated from reference gene primer amplification. Assay: immunoSEQ multiplex PCR; the TCRdb copy retains only in-frame clones and omits some. Clone size and V and J calls were adopted from that table, with D and trimming inferred from the DNA. The table has some 200,000 clones, 87% seen once. CDR3 size: 12 residues. The source is a woman aged 18-35 years who had recovered from COVID-19. Sequenced: peripheral blood. The V and J genes are TRBV12-3 or TRBV12-4 and TRBJ1-5; a weak D match, TRBD1 (6 bases). The CDR3 sequence: CAGSDRYQPQHF. The CDR3 nucleotides read TGTGCCGGCAGTGACAGGTATCAGCCCCAGCATTTT.